This TCR beta chain was found in a study of monozygotic twins with inflammatory bowel disease. Study-level findings and limits: Researchers were unable to tell different T cell subtypes apart.

The template was total RNA from whole blood, with no T cell sorting. TCRdb re-called the 5' RACE reads and gives one entry per CDR3 protein, without DNA. In all, the sample yields 300,000 to 400,000 distinct CDR3 sequences. With respect to this clonotype: Its antigen remains unknown.

This TCR was sampled from a human donor with ulcerative colitis or Crohn's disease, or a healthy co-twin of an affected twin (not recorded which). Sequenced input: blood.

The CDR3 region is CASSPSGPIEDTQYF. V usage is TRBV12-3 or TRBV12-4 and J usage is TRBJ2-3; without DNA, the TCRdb call of TRBD2 cannot be checked. This CDR3 has 15 amino acids.